This entry concerns a single T cell receptor beta chain. Its cognate antigen has yet to be identified. Per-nucleotide qualities are absent, and no much larger clonotype sits a single base away. Including the terminal cysteine and phenylalanine, the CDR3 comprises 16 residues. CDR3 DNA only is kept here, 48 bases in frame from base 1. Trimming costs V 4 bases and J 6 bases, and their ends lie 22 bases apart. Reading the germline V gene gives CDR1 SGHTA and CDR2 FQGNSA. The immunoSEQ Assay, a bias-controlled multiplex PCR, was used to amplify TCRbeta CDR3 regions from genomic DNA. On the authors' methods: The number of nucleated cells in each sample was estimated by amplification of reference gene primers within the assay. To quantify the absolute abundance of each unique TCRbeta CDR3 rearrangement, sequence reads were collapsed and filtered. For each sample, productive Simpson clonality was calculated by taking the square root of Simpson's diversity index across productive rearrangements. The clones in this table, taken by TCRdb from immuneACCESS, are in-frame only. Not every clone is retained; where verified, under half of the shortfall comes from an unresolved V gene, and the cause of the rest is unknown. That table furnishes V, J and clone size, whereas the DNA furnished D and trimming. In all, the sample holds 270,000 or so clones, and 90% of those were seen once. About 2.1% of the sample comes from the top ten.

One collaborating source in Seattle enrolled patients during active infection and followed them longitudinally through the course of disease. Whole blood was collected in K2EDTA tubes by collaborating institutions according to the institutions' own protocols. For TCRbeta analysis, collaborators shipped samples in one of three forms: frozen whole blood, isolated PBMCs, or DNA extracted from either of those sample types. This sample was taken from a study of blood T cell repertoires in COVID-19 (dated by TCRdb to the early 2020s). A note on the overall study: Collaborator samples came from the United States, Italy and Spain and covered acute and convalescent phases of COVID-19. The material from the prospective study consisted of cDNA or gDNA derived from T cells, B-cell-depleted T cells, or PBMCs. The dataset comprised deeply sampled blood TCRbeta repertoires from subjects exposed to, actively infected with, or recovered from COVID-19. The samples were drawn from two sources: the first 160 participants of the ongoing ImmuneRACE study, and 1,254 subjects contributed by 6 global collaborators. Where HLA class I and class II types were available, the types were taken from metadata supplied by the sample provider, not from assay-based typing. Sample metadata almost always included a de-identified subject ID, COVID-19 status, age in years and sex. The repertoires were released in a freely available public database intended as a resource for research on the immune response to SARS-CoV-2. The paper's findings and limits, for the study overall: The amount of clinical and demographic metadata varied by source and participant and was provided uncurated.

The rearrangement combines TRBV7-2 with TRBJ2-7; the D gene is perhaps TRBD1, from 6 matching bases. The sequence derives from a woman in her sixties with COVID-19, enrolled during active disease. Sequences were obtained from peripheral blood. The encoded CDR3 is CASSYPTGTRGFEQYF. The DNA sequence is TGTGCCAGCAGCTATCCTACCGGGACACGGGGTTTCGAGCAGTACTTC.